The next 30 T cell receptor beta chains were all read from a single sample in a study of patients and donors after allogeneic stem cell transplantation. In TCRdb, the RT-PCR reads were re-called with MiXCR into one record per CDR3 protein. The data show some 160,000 distinct CDR3 sequences, with approximately 24% seen just once and about 24% held by the top ten. Input material: blood, either unsorted or a sorted T cell fraction (not recorded which). Receptors originate from a human donor who was either an allogeneic HSCT recipient or a stem cell or donor lymphocyte infusion donor (not recorded which). It is not recorded whose cells these are; they may come from a transplant donor.

This chain links TRBV21-1 with TRBJ1-1; the D segment call TRBD1 is taken from the table without a DNA check. TRBV21-1 is a pseudogene segment. The CDR3 contains 13 residues. The CDR3 sequence: CASTLDVPPEAFF. The CDR3 bases are TGTGCCAGCACCCTGGACGTTCCCCCTGAAGCTTTCTTT.

The table lists this clonotype with a few counts. This chain uses TRBV5-1 with TRBJ2-2, with D possibly matching TRBD1 (5 bases). With 0 bases removed from V and 1 base from J, the gap between germline ends came to 10 bases. The CDR3 covers 16 residues. The germline V gene encodes CDR1 SGHRS and CDR2 YFSETQ. Here the CDR3 reads CASSLEGFMNTGELFF. CDR3 nucleotides: TGCGCCAGCAGCTTGGAGGGGTTCATGAACACCGGGGAGCTGTTTTTT.

The chain couples TRBV5-1 to TRBJ1-6; 9 bases map to TRBD1. This CDR3 has 15 residues. The germline V gene has CDR1 SGHRS and CDR2 YFSETQ. Germline trimming cut 4 bases from V and 4 bases from J; bases unmatched to any gene: 3. The DNA for the CDR3 is TGCGCCAGCAGCGAGGACAGGGGTTATAATTCACCCCTCCACTTT. Translated, it gives CASSEDRGYNSPLHF.

This clonotype occurred a few times. The genes are TRBV5-1 and TRBJ2-1; 7 bases align to TRBD2. The V segment lost 1 base and the J segment 9 bases; nucleotides outside the gene matches: 7. This CDR3 spans 14 amino acids. Germline V gene sequence: CDR1 SGHRS, CDR2 YFSETQ. The CDR3 sequence: CASSLRVRETEQFF. CDR3 coding DNA: TGCGCCAGCAGCTTGAGGGTGCGGGAGACTGAGCAGTTCTTC. Supplemented by reference TRBV5-1 and TRBJ2-1, the full variable domain reads KAGVTQTPRYLIKTRGQQVTLSCSPISGHRSVSWYQQTPGQGLQFLFEYFSETQRNKGNFPGRFSGRQFSNSRSEMNVSTLELGDSALYLCASSLRVRETEQFFGPGTRLTVL.

This clonotype was seen a single time. V gene TRBV10-3 combines with J gene TRBJ2-1; no definite D call. V lost 6 bases to trimming and J lost 0 bases, with 6 bases between them. The germline V gene has CDR1 ENHRY and CDR2 SYGVKD. The CDR3 loop spans 13 amino acids. The CDR3 sequence is CAIRSVSYNEQFF. As DNA, the CDR3 is TGTGCCATCAGGTCAGTCTCCTACAATGAGCAGTTCTTC.

The gene calls are TRBV5-6 and TRBJ2-7; D might be TRBD2 (6 bases). CDR1 and CDR2 (germline): SGHDT, YYEEEE. The CDR3 has 15 residues. Trimming stripped 6 bases from V and 3 bases from J, with 19 bases between. CDR3 amino acids: CASIREAGIFYEQYF. Written as DNA, the CDR3 is TGTGCCAGCATCCGTGAGGCGGGGATTTTCTACGAGCAGTACTTC.

This clonotype was counted between two and nine times. This chain connects TRBV6-6 to TRBJ1-5; D gene unclear. The CDR3 is made up of 16 amino acids. Per the germline V gene, CDR1 is MNHNY and CDR2 is SVGAGI (reference sequence). The V end was cut by 5 bases, the J end by 4 bases, with 18 bases between. The CDR3 reads CASSPHGGSINQPQHF. CDR3 nucleotide sequence: TGTGCCAGCAGTCCCCATGGAGGGAGTATAAATCAGCCCCAGCATTTT.

The chain recombines TRBV27 with TRBJ2-1; TRBD2 aligns across 12 bases. After removal of 7 bases from V and 6 bases from J, the junction contained 4 bases not matched to a gene. Looked up from germline, CDR1 is MNHEY and CDR2 is SMNVEV (reference sequence). The CDR3 has 14 amino acids. This CDR3 reads CASKTSGSINEQFF. The CDR3 coding sequence is TGTGCCAGCAAGACTAGCGGGAGTATCAATGAGCAGTTCTTC.

In this sample, this clonotype turned up a few times. The chain carries TRBV6-6 and TRBJ2-1; D might be TRBD1 (5 bases). This CDR3 region has 12 residues. V gave up 4 bases and J gave up 7 bases, with 8 bases separating them. The germline V gene encodes CDR1 MNHNY and CDR2 SVGAGI (reference sequence). The CDR3 protein is CASSSGSNEQFF. The DNA for the CDR3 is TGTGCCAGCAGTTCAGGGTCTAATGAGCAGTTCTTC.

This clonotype showed up just a few times. This chain connects TRBV5-5 to TRBJ2-2; no clear D. V dropped 0 bases and J dropped 7 bases, with 10 bases sitting between them. There are 14 residues in the CDR3. The germline CDR1 and CDR2 sequences are SGHKS and YYEKEE (reference sequence). Here the CDR3 reads CASSLEAVVGELFF. CDR3 in DNA: TGTGCCAGCAGCTTGGAGGCGGTGGTCGGGGAGCTGTTTTTT.

The rearrangement uses TRBV7-9 and TRBJ2-7; D unresolved. Trimming removed 5 bases from V and 6 bases from J, with 17 bases in between. Germline values: CDR1 SEHNR, CDR2 FQNEAQ (reference sequence). The CDR3 spans 14 residues. The CDR3 protein is CASSPQGPHPEQYF. The CDR3, as DNA: TGTGCCAGCAGCCCCCAAGGCCCCCATCCCGAGCAGTACTTC.

This clonotype appeared once. This chain connects TRBV5-1 to TRBJ1-2; D unresolved. V was shortened by 0 bases and J by 8 bases, with 11 bases between the two germline ends. The CDR3 sequence is 13 residues long. Germline CDR1 SGHRS, CDR2 YFSETQ. The CDR3 reads CASSLEAGGGYTF. CDR3 bases: TGCGCCAGCAGCTTGGAGGCGGGCGGGGGCTACACCTTC.

This clonotype has only a few counts. The chain couples TRBV11-2 to TRBJ2-1; D possibly corresponds to TRBD2 (5 bases). The CDR3 sequence is 16 residues long. The germline gives CDR1 SGHAT, CDR2 FQNNGV. With 1 base removed from V and 2 bases from J, the gap between germline ends came to 12 bases. CDR3 DNA: TGTGCCAGCAGCTTAGCAACCCTAGCTACCTACAATGAGCAGTTCTTC. Translation: CASSLATLATYNEQFF.

The chain has TRBV5-1 and TRBJ2-7, with 7 bases identical to TRBD1. The CDR3 has 14 residues. V shed 4 bases, J shed 5 bases, and the junction held 9 bases outside the gene matches. Germline assignment: CDR1 SGHRS and CDR2 YFSETQ. CDR3 nucleotide sequence: TGCGCCAGCAGCGAACAGACAGGGCTCCACGAGCAGTACTTC. Its protein is CASSEQTGLHEQYF.

This clonotype came up once. The genes are TRBV13 and TRBJ2-7, with 9 bases aligning to TRBD1. Trimming removed 5 bases from V and 6 bases from J; junction bases left unmatched: 14. Germline V gene lookup returns CDR1 PRHDT and CDR2 FYEKMQ (reference sequence). The length of the CDR3 is 16 residues. The CDR3 here is CASSLTLGTGTAEQYF. The CDR3 region has the DNA TGTGCCAGCAGCCTAACTTTGGGGACAGGGACTGCCGAGCAGTACTTC.

This clonotype was detected only a few times. CDR3 in DNA: TGTGCCAGCAGCAAAAATGGCCCACAGGAAGGTGGCTACACCTTC. Amino acid sequence: CASSKNGPQEGGYTF. J is TRBJ1-2 and V is TRBV21-1; the DNA was not used to check the table's D call, TRBD1. TRBV21-1 is tagged as a pseudogene. The CDR3 is 15 amino acids.

V usage is TRBV20-1 and J usage is TRBJ2-7, with D unclear. The V end was cut by 5 bases, the J end by 3 bases, with 14 bases between. The CDR3 spans 13 residues. Germline CDR1 and CDR2: DFQATT and SNEGSKA (reference sequence). The CDR3 loop reads CSAAVSAFYEQYF. CDR3 bases: TGCAGTGCTGCTGTCAGCGCCTTCTACGAGCAGTACTTC.

This clonotype was picked up many times. The chain links TRBV5-6 to TRBJ1-1; the D is unclear. V dropped 0 bases and J dropped 1 base, with 7 bases sitting between them. This CDR3 is 14 amino acids long. CDR1 and CDR2 (germline): SGHDT, YYEEEE. CDR3 residues: CASSLGGSNTEAFF. The CDR3, as DNA: TGTGCCAGCAGCTTGGGCGGGTCGAACACTGAAGCTTTCTTT.

V gene TRBV25-1 combines with J gene TRBJ2-3; D not certain. CDR3 length equals 16 residues. The V and J ends lost 2 bases and 1 base respectively, with 13 bases between them. Looked up from germline, CDR1 is MGHDK and CDR2 is SYGVNS. CDR3 protein: CASSELWGGGTDTQYF. CDR3 nucleotides: TGTGCCAGCAGTGAACTTTGGGGTGGCGGCACAGATACGCAGTATTTT.

This clonotype showed up just a few times. The J gene is TRBJ2-2, the V gene TRBV12-3 or TRBV12-4; weak D call: TRBD1 (7 bases). V lost 6 bases to trimming and J lost 6 bases, with 14 bases between them. CDR3 length equals 14 residues. DNA of the CDR3: TGTGCCAGCAGACCAGGGGGGCCGGCCGGGGAGCTGTTTTTT. Its protein product is CASRPGGPAGELFF.

The sample holds many counts of this clonotype. The rearrangement uses TRBV29-1 and TRBJ1-2; possibly TRBD1 for D (5 bases). V was cut by 6 bases and J by 7 bases, with 12 bases left in between. This CDR3 has 11 residues. The germline V gene has CDR1 SQVTM and CDR2 ANQGSEA. The CDR3 reads CSVEQGRGYTF. CDR3 nucleotides: TGCAGCGTCGAGCAGGGACGTGGCTACACCTTC.

There are a few counts of this clonotype. The rearrangement links TRBV5-1 to TRBJ2-3, with D possibly TRBD1 on 6 matching bases. V was clipped by 0 bases and J by 1 base, with 15 bases between them. Germline values: CDR1 SGHRS, CDR2 YFSETQ. CDR3 length equals 17 residues. The CDR3 sequence is CASSLVSDAGGTDTQYF. Written as DNA, the CDR3 is TGCGCCAGCAGCTTGGTATCTGACGCAGGGGGCACAGATACGCAGTATTTT.

The genes are TRBV5-1 and TRBJ2-3; possible D gene TRBD2, 5 bases. Germline CDR1 reads SGHRS; CDR2 reads YFSETQ. This CDR3 comprises 15 residues. V lost 3 bases to trimming and J lost 0 bases, with 11 bases between them. CDR3 nucleotide sequence: TGCGCCAGCAGCTGGTGGGAGACCAGCACAGATACGCAGTATTTT. Residues: CASSWWETSTDTQYF.

This chain connects TRBV27 to TRBJ2-7; D perhaps matches TRBD2 (6 bases). V lost 3 bases to trimming and J lost 5 bases, with 11 bases between them. The CDR3 totals 13 residues. The germline V gene has CDR1 MNHEY and CDR2 SMNVEV (reference sequence). CDR3 loop: CASSLGGADEQYF. CDR3 DNA: TGTGCCAGCAGTTTGGGGGGAGCTGACGAGCAGTACTTC.

CDR3 DNA sequence: TGCGCCAGCAGCCCGAGCGACGCCGGCTCTGGAAACACCATATATTTT. Amino acid sequence: CASSPSDAGSGNTIYF. The chain employs TRBV5-1 and TRBJ1-3, with no clear D. The CDR3 sequence is 16 residues long. Between the trimmed V and J ends, which lost 4 bases and 0 bases, there was a span of 14 bases. Germline CDR1 reads SGHRS; CDR2 reads YFSETQ.

This sequence joins TRBV6-5 and TRBJ2-1; 9 nucleotides match TRBD1. Germline-derived CDR1 and CDR2 are MNHEY and SVGAGI. The CDR3 consists of 15 residues. Trimming took 6 bases from V and 8 from J; bases not matched to a gene: 11. The CDR3, as DNA: TGTGCCAGCAGCTTGACCGGGACAGGGATGGATGAGCAGTTCTTC. Protein sequence: CASSLTGTGMDEQFF.

The rearrangement joins TRBV20-1 to TRBJ2-7; D is perhaps TRBD2 (6 bases). The V end lost 3 bases, the J end lost 5 bases, and 17 bases lay between the germline ends. CDR3 length: 14 amino acids. From germline, CDR1 is DFQATT and CDR2 SNEGSKA (reference sequence). The CDR3: CSASGDLERDEQYF. For the CDR3, the DNA is TGCAGTGCTAGTGGGGACCTGGAGCGGGACGAGCAGTACTTC.

This sequence joins TRBV10-3 and TRBJ2-4, with 12 bases aligning to TRBD2. From germline, CDR1 is ENHRY and CDR2 SYGVKD. The CDR3 has 17 residues. Trimming took 0 bases from V and 8 from J; bases not matched to a gene: 8. The CDR3 loop reads CAISESLTSGGGDIQYF. The CDR3, as DNA: TGTGCCATCAGTGAGTCATTGACTAGCGGGGGTGGAGACATTCAGTACTTC.

This clonotype was recorded a few times. This chain joins TRBV6-5 and TRBJ2-1; D not resolved. The germline V gene has CDR1 MNHEY and CDR2 SVGAGI. The CDR3 is made up of 19 amino acids. The ends were cut back, 4 bases at V and 0 bases at J, with 22 bases in the middle. DNA for the CDR3: TGTGCCAGCAGTTTATATCTCCCGGCGCTGCCAGGCTCCTACAATGAGCAGTTCTTC. Amino acids: CASSLYLPALPGSYNEQFF.

This clonotype occurred a few times. V and J are TRBV6-5 and TRBJ2-7; weak D call: TRBD2 (6 bases). The CDR3 is 14 amino acids. Germline CDR1 reads MNHEY; CDR2 reads SVGAGI. Trimming stripped 5 bases from V and 3 bases from J, with 14 bases between. CDR3 coding DNA: TGTGCCAGCAGTCCTGGGACTTCTATCTACGAGCAGTACTTC. Protein product: CASSPGTSIYEQYF.